This is a list of T cell receptor beta chains from one sample in a study of radiotherapy plus CTLA-4 blockade in lung cancer. Measured with immunoSEQ multiplex PCR; TCRdb has only the in-frame clones, and not every one. The sample has roughly 59,000 clones, around three quarters seen once. The source was peripheral blood, collected from a patient treated with radiotherapy plus ipilimumab. All receptors come from a human donor with non-small cell lung cancer whose response to radiotherapy plus ipilimumab could not be evaluated. The CDR3 runs from the conserved cysteine through the conserved F or W.

j_call	v_call	cdr3_aa
TRBJ2-5	TRBV29-1	CSVPPVSSFGTQYF
TRBJ1-2	TRBV6-5	CASSYGGGAGGQGYTF
TRBJ1-6	TRBV6-6	CASRRSSYNSPLHF
TRBJ1-2	TRBV28	CASSPITGDLGYGYTF
TRBJ2-5	TRBV5-1	CASSSPGGRETQYF
TRBJ2-1	TRBV7-3	CASSPSPGTGGEDNEQFF
TRBJ1-5	TRBV5-6	CASSETGVRGPQHF
TRBJ2-2	TRBV10-3	CAISVVSKTGELFF
TRBJ2-5	TRBV5-6	CASSLVAGGGQETQYF
TRBJ2-7	TRBV18	CASSPNTGTGSSEQYF
TRBJ1-1	TRBV7-9	CASSLAPDRVSYTEAFF